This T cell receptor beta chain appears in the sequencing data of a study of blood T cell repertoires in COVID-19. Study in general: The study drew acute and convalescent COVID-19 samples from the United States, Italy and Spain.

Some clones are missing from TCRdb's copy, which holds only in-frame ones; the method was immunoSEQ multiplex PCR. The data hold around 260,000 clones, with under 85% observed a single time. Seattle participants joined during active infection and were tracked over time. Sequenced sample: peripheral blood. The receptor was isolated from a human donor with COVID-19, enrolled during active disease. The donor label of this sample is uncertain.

CDR3 amino acids: CASSLEAGLTEAFF. CDR3 bases: TGTGCCAGCAGCCTAGAGGCGGGGCTGACTGAAGCTTTCTTT. The chain has TRBV2 and TRBJ1-1; D might be TRBD1 (5 bases). V dropped 6 bases and J dropped 5 bases, with 16 bases sitting between them. This CDR3 has 14 residues. CDR1 is SNHLY, CDR2 FYNNEI, per germline. Full variable domain (remainder filled in from reference TRBV2 and TRBJ1-1): EPEVTQTPSHQVTQMGQEVILRCVPISNHLYFYWYRQILGQKVEFLVSFYNNEISEKSEIFDDQFSVERPDGSNFTLKIRSTKLEDSAMYFCASSLEAGLTEAFFGQGTRLTVV.